These 22 T cell receptor beta chains came from one sample sequenced in a study of T cells in Graves' hyperthyroidism and ophthalmopathy. The TCR beta CDR3 regions underwent amplification using RNA transcripts as the source. When the TCR CDR3 underwent first-round RT-PCR, the HTBI primer set was used. Using its own MiXCR run on the multiplex PCR reads, TCRdb lists one record per CDR3 protein. The sample has about 520,000 distinct CDR3 sequences, around a quarter seen once; the top ten hold about 11%. Sample: blood. Receptors were obtained from a woman in her 30s with Graves' ophthalmopathy.

This clonotype was recorded at least ten times. The chain couples TRBV6-2 or TRBV6-3 to TRBJ2-5; D is perhaps TRBD2 (6 bases). There are 13 residues in the CDR3. The V and J ends lost 5 bases and 4 bases respectively, with 11 bases between them. Germline V gene sequence: CDR1 MNHEY, CDR2 SVGEGT. CDR3 in amino acids: CASSRDSGETQYF. In nucleotides, the CDR3 is TGTGCCAGCAGTCGGGACTCCGGAGAGACCCAGTACTTC.

A single count supports this clonotype. The rearrangement uses TRBV30 and TRBJ1-2; a weak D match, TRBD1 (5 bases). The CDR3 length is 15 residues. V lost 0 bases, J lost 2 bases, and 13 bases lay in between. Germline V gene sequence: CDR1 GTSNPN, CDR2 SVGIG (reference sequence). CDR3 in amino acids: CAWSVLGQGNYGYTF. In DNA form, the CDR3 reads TGTGCCTGGAGTGTACTGGGGCAGGGCAACTATGGCTACACCTTC.

This clonotype was recorded at least ten times. The chain carries TRBV15 and TRBJ1-1; D is unclear. The CDR3 length is 12 residues. Per germline, CDR1 LNHNV and CDR2 YYDKDF (reference sequence). The ends were cut back, 5 bases at V and 4 bases at J, with 8 bases in the middle. The CDR3 nucleotides read TGTGCCACCAGCGGTTACGGCACTGAAGCTTTCTTT. Translated, it gives CATSGYGTEAFF.

This clonotype was seen many times. The V and J genes are TRBV20-1 and TRBJ1-2, with D maybe TRBD1 (5 bases). Germline CDR1 DFQATT, CDR2 SNEGSKA (reference sequence). V lost 3 bases to trimming and J lost 7 bases, with 12 bases between them. CDR3 length equals 12 residues. The CDR3 DNA reads as TGCAGTGCTAGTACGGGGACTCTTGGCTACACCTTC. This sequence encodes CSASTGTLGYTF.

This clonotype was counted only a few times. This rearrangement joins TRBV2 to TRBJ2-7, with a weak D call TRBD1 (6 bases). Trimming stripped 10 bases from V and 2 bases from J, with 18 bases between. The CDR3 covers 14 residues. Germline V gives CDR1 SNHLY, CDR2 FYNNEI. The CDR3 spells CATNPTGRTYEQYF. Here the CDR3 DNA reads TGTGCCACCAACCCGACAGGCCGGACCTACGAGCAGTACTTC. The full variable domain, rest sourced from reference TRBV2 and TRBJ2-7, is EPEVTQTPSHQVTQMGQEVILRCVPISNHLYFYWYRQILGQKVEFLVSFYNNEISEKSEIFDDQFSVERPDGSNFTLKIRSTKLEDSAMYFCATNPTGRTYEQYFGPGTRLTVT.

This clonotype has a count of ten or more. V and J are TRBV6-1 and TRBJ1-1; D is perhaps TRBD1 (6 bases). The V end was cut by 11 bases, the J end by 3 bases, with 16 bases between. The germline V gene encodes CDR1 MNHNS and CDR2 SASEGT. The length of the CDR3 is 13 residues. The CDR3 loop reads CASHPGQYTEAFF. CDR3 bases: TGTGCCTCCCACCCCGGACAGTACACTGAAGCTTTCTTT.

This clonotype was observed many times. The V gene is TRBV25-1, the J gene TRBJ2-2; 8 positions agree with TRBD2. The V gene's germline CDR1 is MGHDK and CDR2 SYGVNS. CDR3 size: 16 residues. The trim removed 4 bases at V and 0 bases at J, leaving 4 bases unmatched. CDR3 residues: CASSVRGGANTGELFF. The DNA for the CDR3 is TGTGCCAGCAGTGTCCGGGGGGGCGCGAACACCGGGGAGCTGTTTTTT.

In this sample, this clonotype turned up many times. The chain combines TRBV6-5 with TRBJ2-5; D perhaps matches TRBD1 (6 bases). The V and J ends lost 6 bases and 5 bases respectively, with 22 bases between them. CDR1 is MNHEY and CDR2 is SVGAGI in the germline V gene. The CDR3 is 16 residues long. DNA for the CDR3: TGTGCCAGCAGCCACTTTGGGGGCGTCGCCAGGGAGACCCAGTACTTC. Its protein is CASSHFGGVARETQYF.

The rearrangement uses TRBV29-1 and TRBJ2-5; 10 bases are a match to TRBD1. The V gene's germline CDR1 is SQVTM and CDR2 ANQGSEA. This CDR3 region has 13 residues. Unmatched junction bases numbered 1, after V lost 5 bases and J lost 1 base. CDR3 in amino acids: CSVRQGAQETQYF. The CDR3 coding sequence is TGCAGCGTTAGACAGGGGGCCCAAGAGACCCAGTACTTC. Looking up the rest from reference TRBV29-1 and TRBJ2-5 gives the full variable domain: SAVISQKPSRDICQRGTSLTIQCQVDSQVTMMFWYRQQPGQSLTLIATANQGSEATYESGFVIDKFPISRPNLTFSTLTVSNMSPEDSSIYLCSVRQGAQETQYFGPGTRLLVL.

This clonotype was seen many times. V usage is TRBV10-3 and J usage is TRBJ2-7, with 10 bases lining up with TRBD1. Trimming took 4 bases from V and 5 from J; bases not matched to a gene: 14. The CDR3 extends over 17 amino acids. Germline assignment: CDR1 ENHRY and CDR2 SYGVKD. The DNA of the CDR3 is TGTGCCATCAGTGGATACTCTCCGGGACAGGGGAGCCACGAGCAGTACTTC. Translating gives CAISGYSPGQGSHEQYF.

There are many counts of this clonotype. This chain uses TRBV11-2 with TRBJ1-2; TRBD1 agrees at 7 bases. The CDR3 sequence is 13 residues long. CDR1 is SGHAT, CDR2 FQNNGV, per germline. The junction had 5 bases not matched to a gene; V was cut back by 5 bases and J by 5 bases. This CDR3 reads CASSHGTVYGYTF. The CDR3 nucleotides are TGTGCCAGCAGCCATGGGACAGTGTATGGCTACACCTTC.

This clonotype showed up many times. V gene TRBV6-5 combines with J gene TRBJ2-3, with 12 bases aligning to TRBD2. V shed 4 bases and J 6 bases; nucleotides not matched to a gene: 8. This CDR3 is 16 amino acids long. Germline CDR1 MNHEY, CDR2 SVGAGI. CDR3: CASSSLAGGGGDTQYF. As DNA, the CDR3 is TGTGCCAGCAGTTCCCTAGCGGGGGGGGGAGGGGATACGCAGTATTTT.

This clonotype was recorded many times. The chain uses TRBV28 and TRBJ2-7; D is possibly TRBD2 (6 bases). V lost 4 bases to trimming and J lost 0 bases, with 10 bases between them. This CDR3 region has 14 residues. Germline V CDR1 and CDR2: MDHEN, SYDVKM. DNA for the CDR3: TGTGCCAGCAGTTCACGACTAGGCTCCTACGAGCAGTACTTC. Encoded protein: CASSSRLGSYEQYF. The full variable domain, its missing parts supplied by reference TRBV28 and TRBJ2-7, is DVKVTQSSRYLVKRTGEKVFLECVQDMDHENMFWYRQDPGLGLRLIYFSYDVKMKEKGDIPEGYSVSREKKERFSLILESASTNQTSMYLCASSSRLGSYEQYFGPGTRLTVT.

In this sample, this clonotype turned up many times. The V gene is TRBV5-1, the J gene TRBJ1-1; 8 nucleotides line up with TRBD1. The trim removed 0 bases at V and 4 bases at J, leaving 5 bases unmatched. The CDR3 loop spans 15 amino acids. Germline values: CDR1 SGHRS, CDR2 YFSETQ. The CDR3 region is CASSLAGGIGTEAFF. As DNA, the CDR3 is TGCGCCAGCAGCTTGGCAGGGGGCATTGGCACTGAAGCTTTCTTT.

The sample holds many counts of this clonotype. The V call is TRBV7-9, the J call TRBJ1-1, with 10 bases fitting TRBD1. V lost 6 bases and J lost 1; bases outside the gene matches: 5. The CDR3 consists of 15 residues. The germline gives CDR1 SEHNR, CDR2 FQNEAQ (reference sequence). The CDR3 coding sequence is TGTGCCAGCAGTCGACAGGGGGCCGGGAACACTGAAGCTTTCTTT. Its translation is CASSRQGAGNTEAFF.

The chain has TRBV2 and TRBJ1-1; unclear D gene. With 8 bases removed from V and 0 bases from J, the gap between germline ends came to 7 bases. Looked up from germline, CDR1 is SNHLY and CDR2 is FYNNEI. The length of the CDR3 is 12 residues. The CDR3 sequence: CASGRLNTEAFF. DNA for the CDR3: TGTGCCAGCGGGAGGCTGAACACTGAAGCTTTCTTT.

This rearrangement joins TRBV6-2 or TRBV6-3 to TRBJ1-1, with D maybe TRBD1 (6 bases). Deletions cut 6 bases from V and 12 bases from J, with 23 bases between. The germline CDR1 and CDR2 sequences are MNHEY and SVGEGT. The CDR3 totals 14 residues. This CDR3 is CASSRGGRLEGTFF. CDR3 sequence (DNA): TGTGCCAGCAGCCGAGGGGGACGGCTGGAGGGAACTTTCTTT.

This rearrangement joins TRBV5-1 to TRBJ2-7; the D is unclear. Germline V gene sequence: CDR1 SGHRS, CDR2 YFSETQ. The CDR3 runs to 14 residues. The V end was cut by 4 bases, the J end by 6 bases, with 17 bases between. CDR3: CASSPVKVSVEQYF. The CDR3 coding sequence is TGCGCCAGCAGCCCTGTAAAGGTATCGGTCGAGCAGTACTTC.

This chain uses TRBV6-1 with TRBJ2-5; D is possibly TRBD2 (7 bases). Trimming removed 10 bases at V and 5 bases at J, with 17 bases between. Germline V gene lookup returns CDR1 MNHNS and CDR2 SASEGT. The CDR3 loop spans 13 amino acids. CDR3 sequence (DNA): TGTGCCAATAAATCGGGGGGCCGGGAGACCCAGTACTTC. Translating it yields CANKSGGRETQYF.

There are a few counts of this clonotype. The chain recombines TRBV9 with TRBJ1-5; no clear D. Germline assignment: CDR1 SGDLS and CDR2 YYNGEE. There are 15 residues in the CDR3. V lost 1 base and J lost 3, with 11 bases in between. DNA of the CDR3: TGTGCCAGCAGCGTAAGTACTAGGGACAATCAGCCCCAGCATTTT. This encodes CASSVSTRDNQPQHF.

This clonotype was found a few times. The V and J genes are TRBV24-1 and TRBJ2-7; 7 bases agree with TRBD1. CDR1 and CDR2 from the germline V gene are KGHDR and SFDVKD. The CDR3 length is 15 residues. Trimming cost V 2 bases and J 4 bases; bases outside gene matches: 7. In nucleotides, the CDR3 is TGTGCCACCAGTGATTGGACAGGAGGCAAATACGAGCAGTACTTC. The encoded protein is CATSDWTGGKYEQYF.

J is TRBJ2-3 and V is TRBV20-1; tentative D call: TRBD1 (5 bases). The CDR3 runs 16 residues. V lost 4 bases and J lost 5, with 22 bases in between. CDR1 and CDR2 from the germline V gene are DFQATT and SNEGSKA (reference sequence). The CDR3 sequence is CSATKQDQTWGDTQYF. In nucleotides, the CDR3 is TGCAGTGCTACCAAACAGGACCAAACGTGGGGAGATACGCAGTATTTT.